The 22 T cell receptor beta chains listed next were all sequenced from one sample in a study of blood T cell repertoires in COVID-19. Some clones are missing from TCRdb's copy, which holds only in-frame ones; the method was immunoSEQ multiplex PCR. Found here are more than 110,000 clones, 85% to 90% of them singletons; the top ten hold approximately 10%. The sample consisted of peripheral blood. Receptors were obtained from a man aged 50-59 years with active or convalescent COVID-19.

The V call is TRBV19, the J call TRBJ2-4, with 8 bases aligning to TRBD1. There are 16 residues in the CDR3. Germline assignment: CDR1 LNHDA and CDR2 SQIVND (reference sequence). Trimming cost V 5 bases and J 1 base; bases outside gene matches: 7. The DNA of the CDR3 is TGTGCCAGTAGTGCGGACAGGGCGGGGGCCAAAAACATTCAGTACTTC. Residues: CASSADRAGAKNIQYF.

The chain's CDR3 is CASRTGGHTEAFF. In DNA, the CDR3 is TGTGCCAGCAGGACAGGGGGGCACACTGAAGCTTTCTTT. The chain has TRBV12-3 or TRBV12-4 and TRBJ1-1; 9 positions agree with TRBD1. The CDR3 extends over 13 amino acids. Germline trimming cut 6 bases from V and 3 bases from J; bases unmatched to any gene: 2.

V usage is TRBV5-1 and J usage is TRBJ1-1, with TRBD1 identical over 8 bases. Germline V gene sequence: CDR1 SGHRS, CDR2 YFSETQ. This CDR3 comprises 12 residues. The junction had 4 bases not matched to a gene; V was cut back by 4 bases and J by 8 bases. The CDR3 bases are TGCGCCAGCAGCGCTCGACAGGGGGAAGCTTTCTTT. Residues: CASSARQGEAFF.

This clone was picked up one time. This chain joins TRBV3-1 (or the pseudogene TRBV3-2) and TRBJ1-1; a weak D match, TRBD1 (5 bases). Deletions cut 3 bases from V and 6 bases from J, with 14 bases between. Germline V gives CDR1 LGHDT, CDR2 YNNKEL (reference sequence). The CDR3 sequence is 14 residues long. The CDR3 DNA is TGTGCCAGCAGCCACTCGGTGAGGGACTCTGAAGCTTTCTTT. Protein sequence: CASSHSVRDSEAFF.

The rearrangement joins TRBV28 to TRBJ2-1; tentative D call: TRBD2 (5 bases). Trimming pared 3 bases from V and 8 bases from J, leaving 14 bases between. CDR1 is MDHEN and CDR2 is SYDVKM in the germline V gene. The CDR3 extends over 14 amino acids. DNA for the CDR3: TGTGCCAGCAGTTTCGTGTCGGGAACAGATGAGCAGTTCTTC. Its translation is CASSFVSGTDEQFF.

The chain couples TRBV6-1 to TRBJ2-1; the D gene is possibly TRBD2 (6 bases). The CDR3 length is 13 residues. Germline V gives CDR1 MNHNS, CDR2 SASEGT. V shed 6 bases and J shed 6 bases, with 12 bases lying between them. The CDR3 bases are TGTGCCAGCAGCGAGACTAGGTCCAATGAGCAGTTCTTC. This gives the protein CASSETRSNEQFF.

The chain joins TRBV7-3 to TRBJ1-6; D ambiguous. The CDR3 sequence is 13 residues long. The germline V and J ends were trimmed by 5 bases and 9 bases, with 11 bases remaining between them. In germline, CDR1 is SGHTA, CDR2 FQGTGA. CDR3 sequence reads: CASSQDPGSPLHF. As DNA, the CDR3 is TGTGCCAGCAGCCAAGATCCGGGTTCACCCCTCCACTTT.

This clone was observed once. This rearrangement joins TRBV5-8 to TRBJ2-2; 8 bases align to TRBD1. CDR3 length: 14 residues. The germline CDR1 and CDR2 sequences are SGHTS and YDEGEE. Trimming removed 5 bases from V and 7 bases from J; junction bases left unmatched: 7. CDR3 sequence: CASRPTGAGGELFF. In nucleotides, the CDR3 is TGTGCCAGCAGACCGACAGGGGCCGGCGGGGAGCTGTTTTTT. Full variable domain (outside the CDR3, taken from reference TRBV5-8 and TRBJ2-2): EAGVTQSPTHLIKTRGQQATLRCSPISGHTSVYWYQQALGLGLQFLLWYDEGEERNRGNFPPRFSGRQFPNYSSELNVNALELEDSALYLCASRPTGAGGELFFGEGSRLTVL.

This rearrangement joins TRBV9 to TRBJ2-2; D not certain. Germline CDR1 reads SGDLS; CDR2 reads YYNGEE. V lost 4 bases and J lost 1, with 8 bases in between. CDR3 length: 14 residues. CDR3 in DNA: TGTGCCAGCAGCCCCCCGAGGAACACCGGGGAGCTGTTTTTT. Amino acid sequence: CASSPPRNTGELFF.

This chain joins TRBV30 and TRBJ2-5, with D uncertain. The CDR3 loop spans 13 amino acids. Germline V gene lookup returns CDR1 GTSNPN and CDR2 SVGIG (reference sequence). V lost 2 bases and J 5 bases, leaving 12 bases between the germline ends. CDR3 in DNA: TGTGCCTGGAGTTACCGCCGGGTTGAGACCCAGTACTTC. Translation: CAWSYRRVETQYF.

The CDR3 here is CASSVGGDSSYEQYF. CDR3 nucleotide sequence: TGTGCCAGCAGCGTAGGGGGGGACAGCTCCTACGAGCAGTACTTC. V and J are TRBV9 and TRBJ2-7, with a tentative D call TRBD1 (7 bases). The CDR3 totals 15 residues. In germline, CDR1 is SGDLS, CDR2 YYNGEE. Between the trimmed V and J ends, which lost 0 bases and 0 bases, there was a span of 10 bases.

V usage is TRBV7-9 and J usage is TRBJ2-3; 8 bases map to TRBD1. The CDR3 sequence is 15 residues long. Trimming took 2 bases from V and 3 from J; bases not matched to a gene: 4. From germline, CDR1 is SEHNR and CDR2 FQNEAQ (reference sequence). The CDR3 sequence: CASSLSQGATDTQYF. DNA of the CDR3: TGTGCCAGCAGCTTAAGCCAGGGGGCAACAGATACGCAGTATTTT.

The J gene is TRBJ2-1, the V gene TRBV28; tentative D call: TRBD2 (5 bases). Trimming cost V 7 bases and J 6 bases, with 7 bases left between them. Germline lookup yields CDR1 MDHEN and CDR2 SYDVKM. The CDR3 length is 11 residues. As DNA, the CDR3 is TGTGCCAGCACAGGAGGCAATGAGCAGTTCTTC. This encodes CASTGGNEQFF.

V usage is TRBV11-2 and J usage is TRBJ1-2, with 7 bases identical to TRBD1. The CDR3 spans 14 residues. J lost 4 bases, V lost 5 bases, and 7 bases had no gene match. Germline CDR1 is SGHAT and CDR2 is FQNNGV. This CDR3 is CASSPLTGVYGYTF. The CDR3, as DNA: TGTGCCAGCAGCCCCCTTACAGGGGTCTATGGCTACACCTTC.

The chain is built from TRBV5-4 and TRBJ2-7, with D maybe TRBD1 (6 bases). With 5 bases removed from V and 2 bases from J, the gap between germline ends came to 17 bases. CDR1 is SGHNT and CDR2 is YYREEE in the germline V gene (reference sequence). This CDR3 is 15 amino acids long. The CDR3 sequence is CASSRAGTPTYEQYF. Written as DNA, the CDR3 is TGTGCCAGCAGTCGCGCCGGGACACCTACCTACGAGCAGTACTTC. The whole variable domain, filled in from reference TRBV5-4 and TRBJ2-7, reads ETGVTQSPTHLIKTRGQQVTLRCSSQSGHNTVSWYQQALGQGPQFIFQYYREEENGRGNFPPRFSGLQFPNYSSELNVNALELDDSALYLCASSRAGTPTYEQYFGPGTRLTVT.

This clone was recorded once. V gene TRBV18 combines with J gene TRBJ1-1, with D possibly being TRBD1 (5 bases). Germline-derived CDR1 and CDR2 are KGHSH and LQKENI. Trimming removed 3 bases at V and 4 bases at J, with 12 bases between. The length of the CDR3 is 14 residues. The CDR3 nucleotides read TGTGCCAGCTCACCTCAGGGTCTGGGCACTGAAGCTTTCTTT. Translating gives CASSPQGLGTEAFF.

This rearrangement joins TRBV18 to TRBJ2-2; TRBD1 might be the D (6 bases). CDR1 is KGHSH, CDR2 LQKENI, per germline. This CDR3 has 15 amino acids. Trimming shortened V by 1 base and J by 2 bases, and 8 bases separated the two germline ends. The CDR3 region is CASSPQGVNTGELFF. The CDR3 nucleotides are TGTGCCAGCTCACCACAGGGGGTTAACACCGGGGAGCTGTTTTTT.

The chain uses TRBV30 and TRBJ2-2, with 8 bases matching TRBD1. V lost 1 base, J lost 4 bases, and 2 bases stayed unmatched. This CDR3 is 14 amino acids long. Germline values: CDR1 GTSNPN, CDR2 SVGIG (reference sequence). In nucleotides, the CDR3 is TGTGCCTGGAGTGGGACAGGGAGCACCGGGGAGCTGTTTTTT. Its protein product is CAWSGTGSTGELFF.

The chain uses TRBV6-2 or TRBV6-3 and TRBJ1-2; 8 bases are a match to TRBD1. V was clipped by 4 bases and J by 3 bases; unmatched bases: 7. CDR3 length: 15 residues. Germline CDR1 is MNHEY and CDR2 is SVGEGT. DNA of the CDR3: TGTGCCAGCAGTTTCGGACAGGGAAGATACTATGGCTACACCTTC. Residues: CASSFGQGRYYGYTF.

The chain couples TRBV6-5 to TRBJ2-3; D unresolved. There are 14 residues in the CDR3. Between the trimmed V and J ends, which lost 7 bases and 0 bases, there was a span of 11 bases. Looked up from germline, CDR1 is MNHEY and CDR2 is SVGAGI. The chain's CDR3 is CASKEHFSTDTQYF. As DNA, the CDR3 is TGTGCCAGCAAAGAGCACTTTAGCACAGATACGCAGTATTTT.

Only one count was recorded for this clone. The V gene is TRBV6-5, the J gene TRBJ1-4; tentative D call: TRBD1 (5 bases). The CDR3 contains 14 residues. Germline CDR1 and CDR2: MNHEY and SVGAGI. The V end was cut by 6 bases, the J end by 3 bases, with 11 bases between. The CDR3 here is CASSVGGSNEKLFF. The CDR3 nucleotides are TGTGCCAGCAGCGTGGGGGGGTCTAATGAAAAACTGTTTTTT.

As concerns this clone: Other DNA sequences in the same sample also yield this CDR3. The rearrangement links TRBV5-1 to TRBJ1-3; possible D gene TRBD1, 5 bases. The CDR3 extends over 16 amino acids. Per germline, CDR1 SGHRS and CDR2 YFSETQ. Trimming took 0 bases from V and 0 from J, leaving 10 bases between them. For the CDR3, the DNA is TGCGCCAGCAGCTTGGGTACAGGCTCCTCTGGAAACACCATATATTTT. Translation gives CASSLGTGSSGNTIYF.